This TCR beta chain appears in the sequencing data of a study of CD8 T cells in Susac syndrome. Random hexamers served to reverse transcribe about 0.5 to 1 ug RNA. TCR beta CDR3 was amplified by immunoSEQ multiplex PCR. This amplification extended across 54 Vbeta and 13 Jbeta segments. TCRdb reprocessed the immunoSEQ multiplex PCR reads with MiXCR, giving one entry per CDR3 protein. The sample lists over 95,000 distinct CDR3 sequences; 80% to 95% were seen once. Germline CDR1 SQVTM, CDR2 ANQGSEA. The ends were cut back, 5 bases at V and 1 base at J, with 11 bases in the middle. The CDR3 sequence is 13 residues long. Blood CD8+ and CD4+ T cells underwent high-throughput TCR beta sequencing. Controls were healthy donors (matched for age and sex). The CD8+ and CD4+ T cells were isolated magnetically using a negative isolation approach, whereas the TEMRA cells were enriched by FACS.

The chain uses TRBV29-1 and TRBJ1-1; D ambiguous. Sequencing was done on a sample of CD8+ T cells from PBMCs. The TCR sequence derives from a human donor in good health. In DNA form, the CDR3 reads TGCAGCGTTCTCTCCGGGAGGAACACTGAAGCTTTCTTT. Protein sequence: CSVLSGRNTEAFF. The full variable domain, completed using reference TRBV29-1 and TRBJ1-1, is SAVISQKPSRDICQRGTSLTIQCQVDSQVTMMFWYRQQPGQSLTLIATANQGSEATYESGFVIDKFPISRPNLTFSTLTVSNMSPEDSSIYLCSVLSGRNTEAFFGQGTRLTVV.